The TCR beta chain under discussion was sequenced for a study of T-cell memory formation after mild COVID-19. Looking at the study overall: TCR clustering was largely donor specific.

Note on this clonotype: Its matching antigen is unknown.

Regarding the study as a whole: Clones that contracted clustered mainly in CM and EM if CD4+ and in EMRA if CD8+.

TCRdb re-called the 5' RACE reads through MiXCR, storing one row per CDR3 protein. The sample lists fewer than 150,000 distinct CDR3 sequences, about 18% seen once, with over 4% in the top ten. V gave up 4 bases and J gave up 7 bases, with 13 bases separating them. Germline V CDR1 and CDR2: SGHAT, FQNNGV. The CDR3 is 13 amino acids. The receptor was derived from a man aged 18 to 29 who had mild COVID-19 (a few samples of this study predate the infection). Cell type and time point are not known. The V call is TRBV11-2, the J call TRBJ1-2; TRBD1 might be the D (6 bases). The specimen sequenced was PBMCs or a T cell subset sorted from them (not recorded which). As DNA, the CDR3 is TGTGCCAGCAGCTGGCAGGGGAAGGGTGGCTACACCTTC. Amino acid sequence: CASSWQGKGGYTF.